Each of the 16 T cell receptor beta chains below was sequenced from the same sample in a study of identical twins. One entry per CDR3 protein results from TCRdb running MiXCR on the 5' RACE reads. The profile shows more than 1.5 million distinct CDR3 sequences, more than 30% of them singletons. The source material was cord blood. The receptors stem from a newborn girl in good health.

The chain combines TRBV18 with TRBJ2-4; no firm D call. The DNA end is a closer match to TRBJ2-5, so the J assignment may be wrong. Germline CDR1 KGHSH, CDR2 LQKENI. The CDR3 length is 15 residues. The CDR3 here is CASSPIGPPQETQYF. CDR3 DNA sequence: TGTGCCAGCTCACCAATCGGGCCTCCCCAAGAGACCCAGTACTTC.

This clonotype has a count of ten or more. The chain carries TRBV28 and TRBJ2-7; D gene unclear. The CDR3 loop spans 14 amino acids. CDR1 is MDHEN and CDR2 is SYDVKM in the germline V gene. V lost 2 bases and J 1 base, leaving 9 bases between the germline ends. The CDR3 nucleotides are TGTGCCAGCAGTTTAGTTCCCCCTTCCTACGAGCAGTACTTC. It specifies CASSLVPPSYEQYF.

The table lists this clonotype with a few counts. The chain carries TRBV7-9 and TRBJ1-4; D ambiguous. This CDR3 spans 14 amino acids. V lost 7 bases to trimming and J lost 6 bases, with 15 bases between them. Germline values: CDR1 SEHNR, CDR2 FQNEAQ (reference sequence). The CDR3 nucleotides are TGTGCCAGCATCCTAGTAGGAGGAGATGAAAAACTGTTTTTT. Protein product: CASILVGGDEKLFF.

This chain joins TRBV20-1 and TRBJ2-3; D is unclear. The germline V gene has CDR1 DFQATT and CDR2 SNEGSKA (reference sequence). The CDR3 is made up of 14 amino acids. V was trimmed by 3 bases and J by 0 bases, leaving 10 bases between them. The CDR3 sequence: CSARPFTSTDTQYF. The CDR3 DNA follows: TGCAGTGCTAGGCCTTTTACTAGCACAGATACGCAGTATTTT.

There are a few counts of this clonotype. The chain uses TRBV10-3 and TRBJ1-5; D gene unclear. The CDR3 runs to 13 residues. The germline V and J ends were trimmed by 8 bases and 0 bases, with 8 bases remaining between them. CDR1 and CDR2 from the germline V gene are ENHRY and SYGVKD. The CDR3 here is CAIGPTSNQPQHF. The CDR3 DNA is TGTGCCATCGGGCCTACTAGCAATCAGCCCCAGCATTTT.

The chain recombines TRBV2 with TRBJ1-4; TRBD1 aligns across 7 bases. V lost 7 bases to trimming and J lost 7 bases; unmatched junction nucleotides: 6. Germline CDR1 is SNHLY and CDR2 is FYNNEI. The CDR3 loop spans 13 amino acids. The CDR3 DNA follows: TGTGCCAGCACCGAACAGGGGTCTGAAAAACTGTTTTTT. This encodes CASTEQGSEKLFF.

This clonotype was detected once. The chain uses TRBV19 and TRBJ1-2; D is possibly TRBD1 (6 bases). The germline gives CDR1 LNHDA, CDR2 SQIVND (reference sequence). This CDR3 is built from 15 residues. V lost 2 bases and J 6 bases, leaving 16 bases between the germline ends. The CDR3 loop reads CASSISQGKSNGYTF. CDR3 sequence (DNA): TGTGCCAGTAGTATAAGCCAGGGGAAATCAAATGGCTACACCTTC.

This clonotype was counted a few times. The chain employs TRBV2 and TRBJ2-7; 7 bases are a match to TRBD2. The germline V gene has CDR1 SNHLY and CDR2 FYNNEI. With V trimmed by 7 bases and J by 2 bases, 8 bases remained unmatched. CDR3 length: 14 amino acids. The CDR3: CASMGGMGTYEQYF. The CDR3 region has the DNA TGTGCCAGCATGGGAGGGATGGGTACCTACGAGCAGTACTTC.

J is TRBJ1-1 and V is TRBV3-1; D is possibly TRBD1 (6 bases). The V end was cut by 4 bases, the J end by 7 bases, with 10 bases between. The CDR3 consists of 12 residues. Germline loops: CDR1 LGHDT, CDR2 YNNKEL (reference sequence). As DNA, the CDR3 is TGTGCCAGCAGCCCCGAGGGGGATGAAGCTTTCTTT. It specifies CASSPEGDEAFF.

CDR3 sequence (DNA): TGTGCCAGCAGCTTAGCAGGGGGACTAGCGGGTTACAATGAGCAGTTCTTC. Amino acid sequence: CASSLAGGLAGYNEQFF. The gene calls are TRBV7-2 and TRBJ2-1, with TRBD2 matching 12 bases. Trimming took 0 bases from V and 4 from J; bases not matched to a gene: 4. The germline V gene has CDR1 SGHTA and CDR2 FQGNSA. The CDR3 runs to 17 residues.

V and J are TRBV14 and TRBJ2-5; D not certain. Germline CDR1 reads SGHDN; CDR2 reads FVKESK. V was clipped by 4 bases and J by 3 bases, with 9 bases between them. The CDR3 extends over 13 amino acids. CDR3 protein: CASSPRPKETQYF. The CDR3 DNA reads as TGTGCCAGCAGCCCCCGACCCAAAGAGACCCAGTACTTC.

This chain links TRBV6-5 with TRBJ2-3; perhaps TRBD2 as D (6 bases). This CDR3 contains 15 residues. The V gene lost 2 bases and the J gene lost 3 bases, with 12 bases spanning the gap. Per the germline V gene, CDR1 is MNHEY and CDR2 is SVGAGI. The DNA for the CDR3 is TGTGCCAGCAGTTACGCGGGGCGCAAGACAGATACGCAGTATTTT. Amino acids: CASSYAGRKTDTQYF.

This clonotype was found once. The chain couples TRBV12-3 or TRBV12-4 to TRBJ2-3; 7 positions match TRBD1. V lost 4 bases and J lost 3; bases outside the gene matches: 4. The CDR3 runs to 14 residues. The CDR3 region is CASSWDSRTDTQYF. Here the CDR3 DNA reads TGTGCCAGCAGTTGGGACAGCAGAACAGATACGCAGTATTTT.

This clonotype was found many times. The CDR3 region has the DNA TGTGCCACCAGTGACCGGACAGGTCGGTTTGGCACCTTC. Residues: CATSDRTGRFGTF. V and J are TRBV24-1 and TRBJ1-2; the match to TRBD1 covers 7 bases. CDR1 and CDR2 (germline): KGHDR, SFDVKD. The CDR3 sequence is 13 residues long. V was pared by 4 bases and J by 13 bases, with 11 bases of the junction left unmatched.

The rearrangement links TRBV20-1 to TRBJ2-4; D is possibly TRBD1 (6 bases). The V end lost 2 bases, the J end lost 4 bases, and 12 bases lay between the germline ends. The germline CDR1 and CDR2 sequences are DFQATT and SNEGSKA (reference sequence). The CDR3 contains 14 residues. The CDR3: CSARLRDTKNIQYF. The DNA for the CDR3 is TGCAGTGCTAGACTCCGGGACACGAAAAACATTCAGTACTTC.

The table lists this clonotype with a few counts. The genes are TRBV2 and TRBJ2-2; no clear D. This CDR3 has 12 amino acids. Trimming shortened V by 7 bases and J by 5 bases, and 8 bases separated the two germline ends. Germline values: CDR1 SNHLY, CDR2 FYNNEI. DNA of the CDR3: TGTGCCAGCAACTCCTTAACCGGGGAGCTGTTTTTT. Its protein product is CASNSLTGELFF. Drawing the rest from reference TRBV2 and TRBJ2-2, the complete variable domain is EPEVTQTPSHQVTQMGQEVILRCVPISNHLYFYWYRQILGQKVEFLVSFYNNEISEKSEIFDDQFSVERPDGSNFTLKIRSTKLEDSAMYFCASNSLTGELFFGEGSRLTVL.